The 8 T cell receptor beta chains given below trace back to one sample, sequenced in a study of OX40 agonist ivuxolimab in advanced cancers. Repertoires were generated with immunoSEQ multiplex PCR, while TCRdb's copy carries only in-frame clones and drops some. The sample lists about 32,000 clones; roughly 79% were seen once. Sequences were derived from CD4+ or CD8+ T cells sorted from blood, sampled in a trial of the OX40 agonist ivuxolimab. The receptors stem from an adult with an advanced solid tumor such as melanoma, head and neck, liver or kidney cancer.

The chain links TRBV7-8 to TRBJ1-1, with D possibly being TRBD1 (6 bases). The CDR3 contains 16 residues. Deletions cut 1 base from V and 5 bases from J, with 17 bases between. Germline V CDR1 and CDR2: SGHVS, FQNEAQ. This chain's CDR3 is CASSLDGRGGETEAFF. In nucleotides, the CDR3 is TGTGCCAGCAGCTTAGACGGGAGGGGGGGCGAGACTGAAGCTTTCTTT.

V gene TRBV19 combines with J gene TRBJ2-1; D unclear. Germline V lookup: CDR1 LNHDA, CDR2 SQIVND (reference sequence). Trimming removed 4 bases from V and 2 bases from J, with 12 bases in between. The CDR3 totals 15 residues. Written as DNA, the CDR3 is TGTGCCAGTAGTACCCGGCGGAATCCCTACAATGAGCAGTTCTTC. It yields the protein CASSTRRNPYNEQFF.

The gene calls are TRBV5-4 and TRBJ2-3; 8 bases agree with TRBD1. Germline V CDR1 and CDR2: SGHNT, YYREEE (reference sequence). This CDR3 comprises 16 residues. J gave up 4 bases and V 5 bases, and 12 bases lay outside the gene matches. The CDR3 DNA follows: TGTGCCAGCAGTTCACCAGGGGGCGCGATCTCAGATACGCAGTATTTT. Its protein is CASSSPGGAISDTQYF.

This clone was seen just once. The gene calls are TRBV10-1 and TRBJ1-1; no firm D call. The CDR3 has 14 residues. Deletions cut 3 bases from V and 1 base from J, with 9 bases between. Germline assignment: CDR1 WNHNN and CDR2 SYGVQD (reference sequence). This chain's CDR3 is CASSDPDGNTEAFF. CDR3 bases: TGCGCCAGCAGTGACCCCGACGGGAACACTGAAGCTTTCTTT.

CDR3 DNA: TGTGCCAGCAAACGCGGGGCAAATCAGCCCCAGCATTTT. Protein sequence: CASKRGANQPQHF. The V and J genes are TRBV6-5 and TRBJ1-5; D may be TRBD1 (5 bases). The CDR3 extends over 13 amino acids. V was pared by 7 bases and J by 4 bases, with 11 bases between. Germline V gene sequence: CDR1 MNHEY, CDR2 SVGAGI.

This clone appeared a few times. The chain uses TRBV29-1 and TRBJ1-5; D is perhaps TRBD1 (6 bases). Germline CDR1 and CDR2: SQVTM and ANQGSEA. V was shortened by 3 bases and J by 11 bases, with 17 bases between the two germline ends. The CDR3 consists of 13 residues. CDR3 DNA sequence: TGCAGCGTTGAGCTGGACAGCAGCCGATCCCAGCATTTT. It encodes CSVELDSSRSQHF.

The chain joins TRBV4-2 to TRBJ2-3, with D possibly TRBD2 on 5 matching bases. Germline CDR1 and CDR2: LGHNA and YNFKEQ. The V and J ends lost 3 bases and 1 base respectively, with 17 bases between them. The CDR3 sequence is 17 residues long. CDR3 amino acids: CASSQSRVGSGTDTQYF. CDR3 nucleotide sequence: TGTGCCAGCAGCCAGAGTAGGGTAGGGAGTGGCACAGATACGCAGTATTTT.

The chain employs TRBV9 and TRBJ1-3, with D perhaps TRBD1 (6 bases). There are 17 residues in the CDR3. Trimming cost V 4 bases and J 0 bases, with 17 bases left between them. Per the germline V gene, CDR1 is SGDLS and CDR2 is YYNGEE. The CDR3 reads CASSPGTPGDSGNTIYF. Written as DNA, the CDR3 is TGTGCCAGCAGCCCGGGGACACCGGGAGACTCTGGAAACACCATATATTTT.